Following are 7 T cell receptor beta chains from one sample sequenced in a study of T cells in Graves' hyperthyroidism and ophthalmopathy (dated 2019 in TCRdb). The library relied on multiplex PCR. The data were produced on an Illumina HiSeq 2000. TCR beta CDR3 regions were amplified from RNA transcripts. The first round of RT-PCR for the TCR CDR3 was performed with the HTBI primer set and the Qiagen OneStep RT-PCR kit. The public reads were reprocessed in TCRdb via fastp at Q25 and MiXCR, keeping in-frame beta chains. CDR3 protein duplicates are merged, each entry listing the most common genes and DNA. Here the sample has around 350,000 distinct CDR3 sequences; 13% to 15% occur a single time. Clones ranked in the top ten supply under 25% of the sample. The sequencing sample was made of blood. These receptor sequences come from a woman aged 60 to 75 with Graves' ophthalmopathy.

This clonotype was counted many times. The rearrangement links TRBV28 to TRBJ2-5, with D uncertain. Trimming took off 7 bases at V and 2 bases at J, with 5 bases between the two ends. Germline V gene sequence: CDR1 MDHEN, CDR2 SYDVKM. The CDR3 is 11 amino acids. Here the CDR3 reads CASTFQETQYF. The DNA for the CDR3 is TGTGCCAGCACATTTCAAGAGACCCAGTACTTC.

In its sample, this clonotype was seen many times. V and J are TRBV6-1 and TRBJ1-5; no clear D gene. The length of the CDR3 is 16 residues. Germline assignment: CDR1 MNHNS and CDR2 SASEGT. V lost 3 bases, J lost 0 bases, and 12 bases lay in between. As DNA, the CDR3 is TGTGCCAGCAGTGAGCTCGGAAGGTATAGCAATCAGCCCCAGCATTTT. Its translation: CASSELGRYSNQPQHF.

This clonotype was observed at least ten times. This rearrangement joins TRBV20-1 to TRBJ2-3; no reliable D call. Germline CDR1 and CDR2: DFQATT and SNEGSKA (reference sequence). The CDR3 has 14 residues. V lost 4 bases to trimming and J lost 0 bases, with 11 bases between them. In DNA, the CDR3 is TGCAGTGCTACCCCGAGCGTCAGCACAGATACGCAGTATTTT. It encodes CSATPSVSTDTQYF.

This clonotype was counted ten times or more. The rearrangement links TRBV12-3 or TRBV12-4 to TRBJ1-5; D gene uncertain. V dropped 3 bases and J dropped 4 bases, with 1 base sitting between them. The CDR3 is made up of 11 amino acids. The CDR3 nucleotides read TGTGCCAGCAGTTTTAATCAGCCCCAGCATTTT. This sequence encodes CASSFNQPQHF.

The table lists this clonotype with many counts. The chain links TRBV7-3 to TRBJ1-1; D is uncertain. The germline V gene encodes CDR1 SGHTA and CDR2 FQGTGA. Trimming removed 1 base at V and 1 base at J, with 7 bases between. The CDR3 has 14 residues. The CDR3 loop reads CASSLMAGNTEAFF. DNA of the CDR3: TGTGCCAGCAGCTTAATGGCAGGGAACACTGAAGCTTTCTTT.

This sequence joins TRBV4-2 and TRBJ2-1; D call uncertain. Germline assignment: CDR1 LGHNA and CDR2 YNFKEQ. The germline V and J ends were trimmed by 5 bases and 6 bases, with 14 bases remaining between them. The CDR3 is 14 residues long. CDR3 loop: CASSVTVDVNEQFF. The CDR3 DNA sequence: TGTGCCAGCAGCGTAACGGTAGACGTCAATGAGCAGTTCTTC.

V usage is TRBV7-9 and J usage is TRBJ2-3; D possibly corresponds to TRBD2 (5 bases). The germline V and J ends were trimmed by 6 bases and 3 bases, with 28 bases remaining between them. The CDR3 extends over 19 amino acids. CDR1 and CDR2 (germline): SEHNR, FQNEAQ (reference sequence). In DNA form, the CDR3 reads TGTGCCAGCAGATCCTCGGGAAGGGTTTCTTCCCGGTGGACAGATACGCAGTATTTT. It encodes CASRSSGRVSSRWTDTQYF.